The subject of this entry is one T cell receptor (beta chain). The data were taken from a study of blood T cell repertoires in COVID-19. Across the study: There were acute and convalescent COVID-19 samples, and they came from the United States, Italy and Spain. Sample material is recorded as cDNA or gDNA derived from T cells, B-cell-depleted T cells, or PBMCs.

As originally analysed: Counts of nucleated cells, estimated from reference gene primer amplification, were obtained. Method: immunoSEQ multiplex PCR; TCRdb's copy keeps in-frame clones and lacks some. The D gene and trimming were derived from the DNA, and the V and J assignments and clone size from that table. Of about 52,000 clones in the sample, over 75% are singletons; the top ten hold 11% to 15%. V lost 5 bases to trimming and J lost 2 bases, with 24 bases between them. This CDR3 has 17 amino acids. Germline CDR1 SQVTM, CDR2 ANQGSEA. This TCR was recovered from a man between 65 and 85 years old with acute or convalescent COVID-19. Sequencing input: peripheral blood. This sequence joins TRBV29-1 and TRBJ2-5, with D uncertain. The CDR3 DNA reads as TGCAGCGTTAACGGCGCCCCCGGAGCACAACTTCAAGAGACCCAGTACTTC. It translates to CSVNGAPGAQLQETQYF.